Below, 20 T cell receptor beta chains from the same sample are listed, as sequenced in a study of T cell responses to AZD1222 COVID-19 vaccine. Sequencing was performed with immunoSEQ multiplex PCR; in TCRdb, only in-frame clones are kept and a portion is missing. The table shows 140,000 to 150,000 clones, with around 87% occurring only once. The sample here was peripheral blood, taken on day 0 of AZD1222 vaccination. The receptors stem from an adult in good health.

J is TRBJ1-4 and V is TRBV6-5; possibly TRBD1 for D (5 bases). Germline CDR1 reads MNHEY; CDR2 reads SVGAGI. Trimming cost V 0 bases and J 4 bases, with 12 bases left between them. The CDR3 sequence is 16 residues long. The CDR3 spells CASSYSGRAFNEKLFF. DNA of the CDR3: TGTGCCAGCAGTTACTCGGGCAGGGCATTTAATGAAAAACTGTTTTTT.

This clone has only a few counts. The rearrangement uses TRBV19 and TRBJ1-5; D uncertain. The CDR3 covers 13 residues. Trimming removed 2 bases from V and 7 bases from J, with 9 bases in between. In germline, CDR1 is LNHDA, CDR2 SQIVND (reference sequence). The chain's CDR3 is CASSITAWQPQHF. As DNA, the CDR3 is TGTGCCAGTAGTATAACGGCGTGGCAGCCCCAGCATTTT.

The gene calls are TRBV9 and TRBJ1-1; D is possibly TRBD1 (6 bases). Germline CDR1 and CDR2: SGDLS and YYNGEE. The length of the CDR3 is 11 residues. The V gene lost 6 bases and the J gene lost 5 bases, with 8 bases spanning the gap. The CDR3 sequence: CASKGETEAFF. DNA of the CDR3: TGTGCCAGCAAGGGGGAGACTGAAGCTTTCTTT.

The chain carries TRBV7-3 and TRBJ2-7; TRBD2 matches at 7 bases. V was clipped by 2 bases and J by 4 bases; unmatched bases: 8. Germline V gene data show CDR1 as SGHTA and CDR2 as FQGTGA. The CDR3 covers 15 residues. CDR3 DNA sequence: TGTGCCAGCAGCTTAGCTAGCGGAATGAGATACGAGCAGTACTTC. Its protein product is CASSLASGMRYEQYF.

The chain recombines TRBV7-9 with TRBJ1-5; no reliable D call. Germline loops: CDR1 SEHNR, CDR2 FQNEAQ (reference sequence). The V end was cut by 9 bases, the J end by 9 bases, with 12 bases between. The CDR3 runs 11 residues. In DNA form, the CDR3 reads TGTGCCAGTCCCCATGTGGGGCCCCAGCATTTT. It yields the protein CASPHVGPQHF.

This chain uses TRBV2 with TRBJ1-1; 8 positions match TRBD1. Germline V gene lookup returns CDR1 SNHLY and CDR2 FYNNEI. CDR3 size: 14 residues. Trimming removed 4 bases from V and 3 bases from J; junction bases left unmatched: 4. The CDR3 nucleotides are TGTGCCAGCAGTGTAGGGGACAGGTACACTGAAGCTTTCTTT. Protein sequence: CASSVGDRYTEAFF. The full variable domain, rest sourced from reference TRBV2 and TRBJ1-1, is EPEVTQTPSHQVTQMGQEVILRCVPISNHLYFYWYRQILGQKVEFLVSFYNNEISEKSEIFDDQFSVERPDGSNFTLKIRSTKLEDSAMYFCASSVGDRYTEAFFGQGTRLTVV.

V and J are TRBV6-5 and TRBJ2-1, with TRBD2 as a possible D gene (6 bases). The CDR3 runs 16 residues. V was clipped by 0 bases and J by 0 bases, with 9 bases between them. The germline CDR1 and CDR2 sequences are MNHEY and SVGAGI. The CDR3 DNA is TGTGCCAGCAGTTACTCTGCGGGGAACTCCTACAATGAGCAGTTCTTC. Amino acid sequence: CASSYSAGNSYNEQFF.

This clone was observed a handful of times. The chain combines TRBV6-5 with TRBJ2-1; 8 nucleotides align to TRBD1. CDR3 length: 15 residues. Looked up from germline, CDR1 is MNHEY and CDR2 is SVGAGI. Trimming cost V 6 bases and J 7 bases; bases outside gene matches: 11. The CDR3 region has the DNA TGTGCCAGCAGACCCGGACAGGGTCTAACGAATGAGCAGTTCTTC. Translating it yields CASRPGQGLTNEQFF.

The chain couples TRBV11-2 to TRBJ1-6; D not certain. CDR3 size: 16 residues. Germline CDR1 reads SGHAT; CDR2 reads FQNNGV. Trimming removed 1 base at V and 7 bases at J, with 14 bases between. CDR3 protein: CASSLGVVEENSPLHF. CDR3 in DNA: TGTGCCAGCAGCTTAGGGGTAGTCGAGGAGAATTCACCCCTCCACTTT. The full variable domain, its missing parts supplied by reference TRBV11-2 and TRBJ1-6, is EAGVAQSPRYKIIEKRQSVAFWCNPISGHATLYWYQQILGQGPKLLIQFQNNGVVDDSQLPKDRFSAERLKGVDSTLKIQPAKLEDSAVYLCASSLGVVEENSPLHFGNGTRLTVT.

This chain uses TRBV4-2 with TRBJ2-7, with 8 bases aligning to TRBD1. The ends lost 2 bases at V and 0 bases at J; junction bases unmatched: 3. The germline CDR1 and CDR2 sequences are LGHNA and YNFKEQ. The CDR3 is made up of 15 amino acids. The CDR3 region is CASSQTDRVSYEQYF. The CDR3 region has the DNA TGTGCCAGCAGCCAAACGGACAGGGTCTCCTACGAGCAGTACTTC.

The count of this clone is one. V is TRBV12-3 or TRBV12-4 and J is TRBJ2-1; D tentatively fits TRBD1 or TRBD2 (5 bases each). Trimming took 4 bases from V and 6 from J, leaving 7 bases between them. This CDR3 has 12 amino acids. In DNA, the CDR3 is TGTGCCAGCAGTTGGGACCGCAATGAGCAGTTCTTC. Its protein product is CASSWDRNEQFF.

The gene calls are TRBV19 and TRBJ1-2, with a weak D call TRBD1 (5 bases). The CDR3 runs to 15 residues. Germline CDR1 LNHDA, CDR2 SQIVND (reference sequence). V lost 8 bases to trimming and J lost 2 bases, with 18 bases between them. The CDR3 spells CASGRQGGANYGYTF. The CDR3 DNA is TGTGCCAGTGGCAGGCAGGGAGGGGCGAACTATGGCTACACCTTC.

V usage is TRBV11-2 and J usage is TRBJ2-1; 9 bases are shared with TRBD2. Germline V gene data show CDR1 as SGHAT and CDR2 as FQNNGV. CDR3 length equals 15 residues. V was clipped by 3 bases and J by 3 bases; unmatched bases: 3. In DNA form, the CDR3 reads TGTGCCAGCAGCTTCAGCGGGGGGAGCTACAATGAGCAGTTCTTC. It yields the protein CASSFSGGSYNEQFF.

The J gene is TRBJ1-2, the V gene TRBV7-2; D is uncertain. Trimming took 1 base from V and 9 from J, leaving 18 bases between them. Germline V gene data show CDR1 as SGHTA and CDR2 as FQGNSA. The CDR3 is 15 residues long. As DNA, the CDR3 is TGTGCCAGCAGCTTAGTATTGCGGCTTCTCGACAGCTACACCTTC. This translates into CASSLVLRLLDSYTF.

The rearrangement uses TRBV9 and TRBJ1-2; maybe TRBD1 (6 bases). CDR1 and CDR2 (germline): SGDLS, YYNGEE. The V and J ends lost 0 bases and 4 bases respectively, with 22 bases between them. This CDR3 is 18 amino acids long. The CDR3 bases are TGTGCCAGCAGCGTAGCTGGGGTTGGTAGGGGGAATGGCTATGGCTACACCTTC. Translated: CASSVAGVGRGNGYGYTF.

DNA of the CDR3: TGTGCCAGCCCCCCACGGGCTAGCGGGATCGATGAGCAGTTCTTC. This translates into CASPPRASGIDEQFF. The chain couples TRBV28 to TRBJ2-1; 9 bases line up with TRBD2. The V gene's germline CDR1 is MDHEN and CDR2 SYDVKM. With 8 bases clipped from V and 8 bases from J, the junction kept 13 bases outside the gene matches. This CDR3 is built from 15 residues. The whole variable domain, remainder taken from reference TRBV28 and TRBJ2-1, is DVKVTQSSRYLVKRTGEKVFLECVQDMDHENMFWYRQDPGLGLRLIYFSYDVKMKEKGDIPEGYSVSREKKERFSLILESASTNQTSMYLCASPPRASGIDEQFFGPGTRLTVL.

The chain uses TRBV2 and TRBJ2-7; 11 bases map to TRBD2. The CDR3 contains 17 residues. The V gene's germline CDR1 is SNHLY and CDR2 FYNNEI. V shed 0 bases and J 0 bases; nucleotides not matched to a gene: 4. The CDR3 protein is CASSEALLAGVSYEQYF. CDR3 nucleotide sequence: TGTGCCAGCAGTGAAGCGCTACTAGCGGGGGTCTCCTACGAGCAGTACTTC.

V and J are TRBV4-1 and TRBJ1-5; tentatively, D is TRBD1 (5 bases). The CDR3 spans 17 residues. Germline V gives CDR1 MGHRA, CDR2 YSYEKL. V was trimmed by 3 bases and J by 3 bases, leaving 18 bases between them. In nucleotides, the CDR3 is TGCGCCAGCAGCCAGGGGGACGGTAAATCGTTCAATCAGCCCCAGCATTTT. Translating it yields CASSQGDGKSFNQPQHF.

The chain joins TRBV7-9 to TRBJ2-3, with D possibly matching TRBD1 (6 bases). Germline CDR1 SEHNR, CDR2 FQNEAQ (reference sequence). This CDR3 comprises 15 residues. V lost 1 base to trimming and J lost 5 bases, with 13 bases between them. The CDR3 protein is CASSLVGQSRDTQYF. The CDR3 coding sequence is TGTGCCAGCAGCTTAGTAGGACAGTCTCGAGATACGCAGTATTTT.

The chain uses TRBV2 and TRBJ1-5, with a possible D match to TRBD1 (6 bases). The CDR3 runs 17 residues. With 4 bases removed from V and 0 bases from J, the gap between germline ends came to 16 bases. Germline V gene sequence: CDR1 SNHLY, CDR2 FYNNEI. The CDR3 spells CASSVIQGGDSNQPQHF. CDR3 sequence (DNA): TGTGCCAGCAGTGTGATACAGGGAGGGGATAGCAATCAGCCCCAGCATTTT.